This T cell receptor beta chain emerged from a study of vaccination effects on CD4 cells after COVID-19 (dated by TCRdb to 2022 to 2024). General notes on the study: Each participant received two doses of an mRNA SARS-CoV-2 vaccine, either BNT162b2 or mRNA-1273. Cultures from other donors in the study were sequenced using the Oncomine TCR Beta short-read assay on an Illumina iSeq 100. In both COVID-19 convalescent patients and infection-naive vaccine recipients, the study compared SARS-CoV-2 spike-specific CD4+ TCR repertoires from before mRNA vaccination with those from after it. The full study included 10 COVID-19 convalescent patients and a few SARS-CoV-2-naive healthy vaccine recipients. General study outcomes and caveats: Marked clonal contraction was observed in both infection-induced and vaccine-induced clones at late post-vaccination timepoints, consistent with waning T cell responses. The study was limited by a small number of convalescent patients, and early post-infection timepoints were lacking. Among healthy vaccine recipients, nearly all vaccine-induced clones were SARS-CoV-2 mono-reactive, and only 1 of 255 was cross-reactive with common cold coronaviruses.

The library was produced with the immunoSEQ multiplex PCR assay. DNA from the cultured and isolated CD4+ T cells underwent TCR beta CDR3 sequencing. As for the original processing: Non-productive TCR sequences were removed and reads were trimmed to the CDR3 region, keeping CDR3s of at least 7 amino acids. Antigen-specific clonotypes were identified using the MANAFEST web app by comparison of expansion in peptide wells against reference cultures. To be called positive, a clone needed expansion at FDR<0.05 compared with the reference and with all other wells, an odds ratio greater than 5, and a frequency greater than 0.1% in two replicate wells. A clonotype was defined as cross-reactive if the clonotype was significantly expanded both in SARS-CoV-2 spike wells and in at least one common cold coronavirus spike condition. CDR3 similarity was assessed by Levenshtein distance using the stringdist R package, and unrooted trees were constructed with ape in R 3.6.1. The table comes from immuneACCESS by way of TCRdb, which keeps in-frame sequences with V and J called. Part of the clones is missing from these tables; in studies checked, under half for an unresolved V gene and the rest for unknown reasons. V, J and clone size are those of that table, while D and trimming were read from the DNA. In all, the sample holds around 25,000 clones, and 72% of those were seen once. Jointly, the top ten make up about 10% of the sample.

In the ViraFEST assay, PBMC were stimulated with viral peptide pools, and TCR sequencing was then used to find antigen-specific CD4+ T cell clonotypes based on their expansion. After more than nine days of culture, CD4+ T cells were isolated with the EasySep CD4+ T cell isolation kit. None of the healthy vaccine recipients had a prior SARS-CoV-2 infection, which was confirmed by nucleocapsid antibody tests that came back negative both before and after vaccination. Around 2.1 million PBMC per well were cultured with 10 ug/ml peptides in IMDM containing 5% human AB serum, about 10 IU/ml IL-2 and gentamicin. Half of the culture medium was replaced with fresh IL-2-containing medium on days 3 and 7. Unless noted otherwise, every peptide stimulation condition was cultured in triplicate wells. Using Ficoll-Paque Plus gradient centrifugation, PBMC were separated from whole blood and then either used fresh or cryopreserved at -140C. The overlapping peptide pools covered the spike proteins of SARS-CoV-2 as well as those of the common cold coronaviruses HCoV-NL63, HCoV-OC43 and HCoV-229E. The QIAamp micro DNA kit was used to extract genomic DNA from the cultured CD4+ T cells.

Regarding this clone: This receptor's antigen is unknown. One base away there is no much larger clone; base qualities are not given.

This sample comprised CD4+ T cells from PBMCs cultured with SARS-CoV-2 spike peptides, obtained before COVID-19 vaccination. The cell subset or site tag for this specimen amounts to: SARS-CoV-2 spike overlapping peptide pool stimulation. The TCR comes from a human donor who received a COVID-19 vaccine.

The DNA sequence is TGTGCCAGCAGCCAGCAAGAGGATCAGCCCCAGCATTTT. This translates into CASSQQEDQPQHF. This receptor chain uses TRBV3-1 (or the pseudogene TRBV3-2) and TRBJ1-5; the D segment cannot be called with confidence. The germline V gene (reference sequence) supplies CDR1 LGHDT and CDR2 YNNKEL. Its CDR3 holds 13 amino acids, cysteine through phenylalanine. Of the read, only the CDR3 DNA is kept; its 39 bases are in frame from base 1. V is clipped by 3 bases and J by 5 bases, and the sequence between their germline boundaries is 8 bases long.